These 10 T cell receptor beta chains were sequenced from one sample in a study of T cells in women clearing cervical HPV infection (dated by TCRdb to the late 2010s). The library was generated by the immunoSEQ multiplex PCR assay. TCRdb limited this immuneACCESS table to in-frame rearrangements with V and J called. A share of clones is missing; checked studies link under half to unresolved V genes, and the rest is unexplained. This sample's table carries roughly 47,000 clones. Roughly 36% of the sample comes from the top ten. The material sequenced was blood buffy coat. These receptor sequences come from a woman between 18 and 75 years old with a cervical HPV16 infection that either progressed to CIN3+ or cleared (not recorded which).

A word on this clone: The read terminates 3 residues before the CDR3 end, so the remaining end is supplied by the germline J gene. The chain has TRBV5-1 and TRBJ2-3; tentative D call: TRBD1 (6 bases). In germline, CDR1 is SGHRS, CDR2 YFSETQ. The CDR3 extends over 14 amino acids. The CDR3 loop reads CASSVTDRQETQYF. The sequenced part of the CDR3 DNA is TGCGCCAGCAGCGTAACGGACAGACAAGAGACG.

Partial CDR3 DNA: TGCAGTGCTCCCCCTGGACAGGCGAACAGGGTAGCCAAAAACATT. Encoded protein: CSAPPGQANRVAKNI. The whole CDR3 sequence reads CSAPPGQANRVAKNIQYF. The V call is TRBV20-1, the J call TRBJ2-4, with 7 nucleotides matching TRBD1. The read gets to within 3 residues of the CDR3 end, and the germline J gene fills in the rest. Germline CDR1 DFQATT, CDR2 SNEGSKA (reference sequence). There are 18 residues in the CDR3. Germline trimming cut 5 bases from V and 0 bases from J; bases unmatched to any gene: 16.

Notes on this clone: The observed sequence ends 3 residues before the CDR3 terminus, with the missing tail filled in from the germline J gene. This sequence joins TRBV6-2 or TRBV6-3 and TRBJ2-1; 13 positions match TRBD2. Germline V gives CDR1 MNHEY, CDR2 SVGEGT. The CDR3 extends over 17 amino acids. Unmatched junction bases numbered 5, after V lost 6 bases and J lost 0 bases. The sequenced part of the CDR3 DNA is TGTGCCAGCAGGCCCGGGACTAGCGGGAACTCCTACAATGAG. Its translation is CASRPGTSGNSYNE. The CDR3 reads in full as CASRPGTSGNSYNEQFF.

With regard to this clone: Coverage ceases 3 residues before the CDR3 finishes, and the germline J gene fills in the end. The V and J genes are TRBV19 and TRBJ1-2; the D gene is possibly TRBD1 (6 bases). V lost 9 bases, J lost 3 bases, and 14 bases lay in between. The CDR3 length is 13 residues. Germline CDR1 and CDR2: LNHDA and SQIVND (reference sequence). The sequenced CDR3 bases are TGTGCCAGCGGACAGTCTAGATACTATGGC. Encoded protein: CASGQSRYYG. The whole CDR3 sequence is CASGQSRYYGYTF.

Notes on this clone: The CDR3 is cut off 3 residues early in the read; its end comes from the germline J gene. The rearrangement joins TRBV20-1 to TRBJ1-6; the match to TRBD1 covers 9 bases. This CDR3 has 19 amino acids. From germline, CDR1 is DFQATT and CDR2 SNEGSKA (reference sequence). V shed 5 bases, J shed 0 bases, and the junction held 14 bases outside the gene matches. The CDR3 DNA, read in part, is TGCAGTGCTGGACGACTGCCGGGACAGGGAAGCTCCTATAATTCACCC. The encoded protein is CSAGRLPGQGSSYNSP. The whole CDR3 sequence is CSAGRLPGQGSSYNSPLHF.

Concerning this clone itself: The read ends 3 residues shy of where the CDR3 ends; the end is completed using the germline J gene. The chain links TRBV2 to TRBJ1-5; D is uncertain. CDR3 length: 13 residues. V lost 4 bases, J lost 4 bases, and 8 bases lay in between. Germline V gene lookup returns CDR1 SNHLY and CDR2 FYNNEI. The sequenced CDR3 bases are TGTGCCAGCAGTGGCGGGATTAATCAGCCC. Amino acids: CASSGGINQP. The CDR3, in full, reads CASSGGINQPQHF. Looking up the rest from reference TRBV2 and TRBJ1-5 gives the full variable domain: EPEVTQTPSHQVTQMGQEVILRCVPISNHLYFYWYRQILGQKVEFLVSFYNNEISEKSEIFDDQFSVERPDGSNFTLKIRSTKLEDSAMYFCASSGGINQPQHFGDGTRLSIL.

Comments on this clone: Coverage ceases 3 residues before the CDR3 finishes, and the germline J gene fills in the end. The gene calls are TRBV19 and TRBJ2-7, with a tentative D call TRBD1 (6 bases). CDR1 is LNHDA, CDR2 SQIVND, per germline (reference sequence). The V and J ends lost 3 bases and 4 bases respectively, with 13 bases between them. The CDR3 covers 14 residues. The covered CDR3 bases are TGTGCCAGTAGTATTGAAGGGGGAATTTACGAG. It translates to CASSIEGGIYE. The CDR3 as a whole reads CASSIEGGIYEQYF.

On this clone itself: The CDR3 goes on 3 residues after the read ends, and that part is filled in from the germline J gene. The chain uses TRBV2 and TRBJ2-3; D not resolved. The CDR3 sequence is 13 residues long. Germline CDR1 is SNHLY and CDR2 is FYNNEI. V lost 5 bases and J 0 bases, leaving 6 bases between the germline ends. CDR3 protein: CASSPFSTDTQYF. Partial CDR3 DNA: TGTGCCAGCAGTCCTTTTAGCACAGATACG.

CDR3 sequence reads: CASSLRGLDTEAFF. The sequenced part of the CDR3 DNA is TGTGCCAGCAGCTTAAGAGGTCTGGACACTGAA. The genes are TRBV11-3 and TRBJ1-1, with D uncertain. The read finishes 3 residues shy of the CDR3 end, and the germline J gene is used to complete it. The CDR3 is made up of 14 amino acids. Per germline, CDR1 SGHNT and CDR2 YENEEA. Trimming took 2 bases from V and 3 from J, leaving 10 bases between them.

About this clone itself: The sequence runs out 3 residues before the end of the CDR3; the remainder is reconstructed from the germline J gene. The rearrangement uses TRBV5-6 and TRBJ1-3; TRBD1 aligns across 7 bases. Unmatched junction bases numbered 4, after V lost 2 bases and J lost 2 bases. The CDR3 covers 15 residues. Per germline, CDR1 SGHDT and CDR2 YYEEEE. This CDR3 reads CASSFSTGTGNTIYF. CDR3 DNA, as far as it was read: TGTGCCAGCAGCTTTTCGACAGGGACTGGAAACACC.